Listed below are T cell receptor beta chains from one sample, sequenced in a study of CD8 T cells in ankylosing spondylitis. In TCRdb, the 5' RACE reads were re-called with MiXCR into one record per CDR3 protein. The table has some 130,000 distinct CDR3 sequences, more than 5.5% seen once. Sequencing input: blood, either unsorted or a sorted T cell fraction (not recorded which). These receptors all stem from a female donor with ankylosing spondylitis or in good health (not recorded which). CDR3s leave out the opening cysteine and the closing phenylalanine or tryptophan.

>TRBV7-8
ASSPDRPNYGYT
>TRBV29-1
SVEIRGHPSGEQF
>TRBV20-1
SARRPGLGNQPQH
>TRBV11-2
ASSPGQPYGYT
>TRBV20-1
SAKVPGSTEAF
>TRBV27
ASRLAFGSYNEQF
>TRBV5-1
ASTRQGQSTDTQY
>TRBV7-2
ASSLLPGQTEAF
>TRBV7-9
ASSPPGQVTDTQY
>TRBV29-1
SVVTLLNTEAF
>TRBV6-2/TRBV6-3
ASSGRAHGYT
>TRBV10-3
AISATSGSPDTQY
>TRBV15
ATSTGSTPAF
>TRBV5-1
ASSPDGEKLF